This T cell receptor beta chain was retrieved from a study of cytomegalovirus exposure and HLA in healthy donors (dated by TCRdb to 2016 to 2017). Regarding the research as a whole: In an earlier analysis of some 610 of the donors, 276 Gb of sequence data and 90 million to 120 million unique TCR beta sequences from about 179 million T cells were reported. An early release covering over 500 HLA-typed donors comprised approximately 290 gigabases of sequencing data and 85 million or so unique TCR sequences. Of the approximately 370 genotyped donors, 81% were placed in the genetic ancestry cluster associated with self-reported Caucasian donors. The study aimed to test whether signatures of past pathogen exposure could be identified by cataloging public T cell receptors. The study used immunosequencing to profile the T cell repertoires of around 600 subjects and linked those repertoires to cytomegalovirus serostatus. A separate validation cohort of 100 to 150 different subjects was used in addition to the approximately 700-subject first cohort. High-throughput TCR immunosequencing, statistical association of individual TCRs with disease status, and machine learning were combined to predict cytomegalovirus infection status. To study patterns of TCR occurrence, a later analysis re-analyzed previously published TCR beta repertoires from more than 550 donors and added high-resolution HLA genotyping. Rather than drawing on any new phenotypic data, the later analysis identified candidate immune exposures from TCR beta sequences and the way those sequences occurred across donors. To decide whether each TCR beta V gene segment behaved as functional or pseudogenic, an earlier analysis of approximately 620 of the donors relied on high-throughput TCR beta sequencing. Alongside the repertoire data, information on donor age, sex, ethnicity and CMV serostatus was compiled. Genome-wide SNP genotypes for about 65% of the roughly 670 donors were used in a later genetic analysis, which treated that subset as a discovery cohort. Every repertoire in the discovery cohort had been generated on one and the same sequencing platform. HLA typing included class I and class II loci at four-digit resolution. Typing coverage differed by locus: A, B, C, DRB1 and DQB1 were typed in about 620-640 donors, DQA1 in 500 to 550, DPA1 in around 580, and DPB1 in 450 to 480. About five DR-DQ haplotypes were treated as single units for association and clustering because of strong linkage in the cohort. On average, 235,054 unique TCR beta nucleotide sequences were sequenced per donor among 398 genotyped donors of the cohort, with 15% to 20% of those sequences being non-productive.

Via the germline V gene, CDR1 is MGHRA and CDR2 YSYEKL. Between the V and J ends, shortened by 0 bases and 3 bases respectively, the junction contains 11 bases. The CDR3 covers 16 residues, taking in both the cysteine and the phenylalanine. Only the CDR3 region is kept as DNA, spanning 48 bases read in frame from base 1. The cohort was made up of 650 to 700 healthy bone marrow donors. Cohort members were all nominally healthy when sampled, although unrecorded immune exposures were likely present. The donor was CMV seronegative and was included in the group of several hundred seronegative cohort members. A peripheral blood sample was provided by each donor, and peripheral blood mononuclear cells were used for TCR beta sequencing. Genomic DNA extraction from the blood cell samples was performed with the Qiagen DNeasy Blood Extraction Kit. The investigation overall reported the following: HLA typing was unavailable for some donors at each locus, so association tests used only the typed subset. In a later analysis, several top co-occurrence clusters were reported to appear linked to parvovirus B19, influenza, CMV and Epstein-Barr virus. At a false discovery rate of 0.05, a later analysis linked some 17,000 TCR beta sequences to specific HLA alleles. A further reported finding was that TCR beta sequences accurately predicted the HLA-A and HLA-B alleles for most subjects in the first cohort. Because counts were too low, roughly 17 rarely observed V segments, including chromosome 9 orphons, were left out of the earlier analysis of 587 of the donors. Presence/absence analyses assumed roughly uniform sequencing depth across donors, an assumption that may not hold. A later genetic analysis reported fewer N-insertions in productive TCRs among donors in an Asian-associated ancestry cluster than the roughly 700-donor mean. A cluster of highly shared sequence variants was judged likely to represent a technical artifact of the sequencing pipeline. Linkage disequilibrium might explain the correlated functional status among segregating V segments, but an unknown experimental factor could not be excluded. The study listed 170 or so TCR beta chains as associated with cytomegalovirus. This cohort had only TCR beta chains sequenced, and the lack of alpha or paired-chain data limited which features could be detected. Broadly in line with IMGT annotations, most TCR beta V segments showed up in productive rearrangements about 87% or about 30% of the time in an earlier analysis of around 550 of the donors. According to the authors, the approach could potentially be generalized to other disease states and immunological phenotypes. A later genetic analysis associated a missense DCLRE1C variant with V-gene and J-gene trimming of TCR beta chains, and an independent cohort replicated the association. Some IMGT-functional V segments, including TRBV6-2 and TRBV6-3, could not be told apart with the 87-base-pair reads, so those segments were excluded. Most TCR sequences were observed very rarely across donors, whereas some public TCRs were present in many individuals. When HLA alleles, especially DR and DQ, strongly co-occurred, attributing TCR associations to individual alleles was difficult. Most CMV-associated TCR beta chains appeared to be HLA-restricted in a later analysis, and the HLA associations seemed to be driven largely by CMV exposure. In vitro tests confirmed that three of the cytomegalovirus-associated TCR beta chains recognize cytomegalovirus antigens. The classifier was reported to diagnose cytomegalovirus status with high specificity and sensitivity in both the original and validation cohorts. In a later analysis, the rate of TCR association differed among HLA loci, with DRB1 alleles having the most associated TCRs and HLA-C alleles having the fewest. In a later analysis, HLA-associated TCR beta chains showed more clonal expansion and lower generation probabilities than non-associated chains that were equally common. For the cohort, immune exposure information was limited to CMV serostatus.

The library was made by the immunoSEQ multiplex PCR assay. A mixture of 60 forward primers for TCR Vbeta segments and 13 reverse primers for TCR Jbeta segments was used in the multiplex PCR. The CDR3 region of rearranged TCR beta genes was amplified from genomic DNA by a multiplex PCR assay. The amplified TCR beta libraries were sequenced on the Illumina HiSeq System as 87-base-pair reads. The authors processed their data as follows. Across the roughly 670 repertoires, a later analysis counted 80 million or so unique TCR beta chains, around 10 million of which were shared by at least two donors. Raw reads were error-corrected and collapsed into unique sequences by a nearest-neighbor algorithm in which closely related sequences were merged to remove PCR and sequencing errors. Alignment of CDR3 sequences to IMGT reference sequences was used to assign V, D and J gene segments. Each retained sequence needed at least a six-nucleotide match to both a V gene segment and a J gene segment. Rearrangements were classified as productive when the CDR3 lacked stop codons and remained in frame with V and J, and all other rearrangements were classified as non-productive. CDR3 was defined according to IMGT convention as the region running from the second conserved V-encoded cysteine to the conserved J-encoded phenylalanine. The earlier analysis of 587 of the donors excluded any sequence lacking an unambiguous match to a single V gene segment. An earlier analysis of about 590 of the donors classified V segments as functional when productive rearrangements were above 56.7% and as segregating when the standard deviation between donors was above 5%. A statistical classification framework was built for diagnosing cytomegalovirus status from the catalog of TCR beta chain sequences. In a later analysis, V and J genes were assigned by comparing TCR nucleotide sequences against IMGT/GENE-DB human TR gene sequences. The TCRdist pipeline was used in a later analysis to assign CDR3 sequences and most-parsimonious VDJ recombination scenarios. In a later analysis, each TCR beta chain was defined by its CDR3 amino acid sequence together with its V-gene family, and reads without a unique V-gene family were excluded. In a later analysis, fewer than 600 highly shared, low-generation-probability nucleotide sequences were removed to address suspected cross-contamination and a sequencing artifact. A later analysis calculated a clonal expansion index for each public chain from normalized within-repertoire ranks of inferred template counts. In a later analysis, generation probabilities were computed with a VDJ recombination model fitted to out-of-frame rearrangements, and the resulting probabilities were checked against IGoR. In a later analysis, hypergeometric tests were used to score TCR-TCR, TCR-HLA and TCR-CMV co-occurrence, with a repertoire-size bias correction applied to TCR pairs. In a later analysis, false discovery rates were estimated by permuting HLA or CMV assignments 20 times. In a later analysis, co-occurring TCRs were grouped with DBSCAN, and TCRdist sequence similarity was added when clustering was performed within HLA-allele-positive subsets. Repertoires with fewer than 30,000 or more than 120,000 public chains, plus five repertoires with anomalous nucleotide sharing, were excluded from co-occurrence clustering. TCRdb holds this immuneACCESS table with in-frame rearrangements only. Some clones are missing; in checked studies, unresolved V genes explain under half, and the rest has no known cause. V and J calls and clone size follow that table, whereas D and trimming were derived from the DNA. The sample table records roughly 150,000 clones; over 60% of these occur just once. The ten largest clonotypes hold 1.5% to 2% of the sample.

Concerning this clone itself: There is no known antigen for this receptor. No much larger clone is present one base from it, and per-base qualities are unavailable.

The TCR comes from a woman aged 25 to 39 in good health and CMV-seronegative. This chain is built from TRBV4-1 and TRBJ2-2; the D gene lacks a confident call. The sequencing input was PBMCs. The sequence in DNA is TGCGCCAGCAGCCAAGATCGGAGTCGGGACACCGGGGAGCTGTTTTTT. This translates into CASSQDRSRDTGELFF.